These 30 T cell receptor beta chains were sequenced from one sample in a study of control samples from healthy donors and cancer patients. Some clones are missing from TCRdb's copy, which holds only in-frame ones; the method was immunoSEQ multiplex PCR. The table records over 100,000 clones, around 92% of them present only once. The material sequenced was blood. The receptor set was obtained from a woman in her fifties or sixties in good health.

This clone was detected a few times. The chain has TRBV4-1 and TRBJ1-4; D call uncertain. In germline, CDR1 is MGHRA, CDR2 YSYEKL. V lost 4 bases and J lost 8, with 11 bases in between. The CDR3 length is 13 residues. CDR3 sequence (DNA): TGCGCCAGCAGCCCTCCGGGGATCGAAAAACTGTTTTTT. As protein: CASSPPGIEKLFF.

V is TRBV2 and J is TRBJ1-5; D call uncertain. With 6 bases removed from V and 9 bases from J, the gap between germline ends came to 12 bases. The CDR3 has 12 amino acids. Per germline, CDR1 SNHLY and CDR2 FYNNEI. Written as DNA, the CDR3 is TGTGCCAGCAGGGCCACGTTGGGGCCCCAGCATTTT. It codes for CASRATLGPQHF.

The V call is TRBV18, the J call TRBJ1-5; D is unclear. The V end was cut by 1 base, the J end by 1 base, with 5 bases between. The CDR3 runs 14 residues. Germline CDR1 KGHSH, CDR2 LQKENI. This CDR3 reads CASSPLGSNQPQHF. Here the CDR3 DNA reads TGTGCCAGCTCACCACTAGGGAGCAATCAGCCCCAGCATTTT.

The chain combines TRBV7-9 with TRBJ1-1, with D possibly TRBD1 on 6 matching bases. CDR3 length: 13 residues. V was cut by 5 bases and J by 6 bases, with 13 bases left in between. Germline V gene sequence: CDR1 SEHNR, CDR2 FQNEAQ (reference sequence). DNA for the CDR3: TGTGCCAGCAGCGAAAGAGAGGGGGCTGAAGCTTTCTTT. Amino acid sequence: CASSEREGAEAFF.

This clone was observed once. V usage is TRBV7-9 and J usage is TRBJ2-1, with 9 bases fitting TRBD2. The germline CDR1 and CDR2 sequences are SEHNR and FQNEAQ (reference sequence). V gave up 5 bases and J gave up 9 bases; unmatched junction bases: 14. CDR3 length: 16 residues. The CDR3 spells CASSPRLAGGPSEQFF. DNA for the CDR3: TGTGCCAGCAGCCCGCGTTTGGCGGGAGGGCCGAGTGAGCAGTTCTTC.

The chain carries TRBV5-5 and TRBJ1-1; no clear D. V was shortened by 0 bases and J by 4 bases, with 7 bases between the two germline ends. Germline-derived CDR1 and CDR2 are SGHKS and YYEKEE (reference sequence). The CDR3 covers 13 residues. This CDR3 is CASSLEVSTEAFF. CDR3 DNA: TGTGCCAGCAGCTTGGAAGTGAGCACTGAAGCTTTCTTT.

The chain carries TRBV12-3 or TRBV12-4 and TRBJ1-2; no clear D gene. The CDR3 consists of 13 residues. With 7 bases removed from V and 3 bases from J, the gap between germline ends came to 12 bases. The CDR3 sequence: CASTPGGHYGYTF. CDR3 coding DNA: TGTGCCAGCACCCCCGGAGGCCACTATGGCTACACCTTC.

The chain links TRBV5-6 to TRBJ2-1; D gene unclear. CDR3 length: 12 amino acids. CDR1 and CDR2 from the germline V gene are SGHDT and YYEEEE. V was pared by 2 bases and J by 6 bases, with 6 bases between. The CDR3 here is CASSFETNEQFF. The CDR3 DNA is TGTGCCAGCAGCTTCGAGACCAATGAGCAGTTCTTC.

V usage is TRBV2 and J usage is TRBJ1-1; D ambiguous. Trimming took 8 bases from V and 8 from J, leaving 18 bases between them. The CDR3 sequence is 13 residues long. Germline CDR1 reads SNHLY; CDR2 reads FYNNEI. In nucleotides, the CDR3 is TGTGCCAGCTGCCCTGGGCGGCGCCTCGAAGCTTTCTTT. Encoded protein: CASCPGRRLEAFF.

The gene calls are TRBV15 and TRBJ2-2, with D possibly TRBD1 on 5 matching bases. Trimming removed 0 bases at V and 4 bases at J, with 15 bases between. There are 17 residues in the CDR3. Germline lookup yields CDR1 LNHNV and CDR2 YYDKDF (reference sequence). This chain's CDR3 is CATSRDQGRASTGELFF. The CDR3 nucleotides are TGTGCCACCAGCAGAGATCAGGGCAGGGCAAGCACCGGGGAGCTGTTTTTT.

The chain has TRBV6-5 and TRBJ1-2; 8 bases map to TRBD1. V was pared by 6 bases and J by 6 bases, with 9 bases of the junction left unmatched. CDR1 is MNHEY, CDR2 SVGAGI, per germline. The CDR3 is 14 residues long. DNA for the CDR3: TGTGCCAGCAGGGCCGGACAGGGCGGGAATGGCTACACCTTC. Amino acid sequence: CASRAGQGGNGYTF.

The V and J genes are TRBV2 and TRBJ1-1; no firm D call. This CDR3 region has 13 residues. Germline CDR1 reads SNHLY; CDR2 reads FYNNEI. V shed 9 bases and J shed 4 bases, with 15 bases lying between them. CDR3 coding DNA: TGTGCCAGTCCACCTAGCCGGGGCACTGAAGCTTTCTTT. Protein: CASPPSRGTEAFF.

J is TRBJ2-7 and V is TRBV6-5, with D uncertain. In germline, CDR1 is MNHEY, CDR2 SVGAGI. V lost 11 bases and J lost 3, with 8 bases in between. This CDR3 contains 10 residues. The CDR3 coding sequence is TGTGCCGCTCGCAACTACGAGCAGTACTTC. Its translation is CAARNYEQYF.

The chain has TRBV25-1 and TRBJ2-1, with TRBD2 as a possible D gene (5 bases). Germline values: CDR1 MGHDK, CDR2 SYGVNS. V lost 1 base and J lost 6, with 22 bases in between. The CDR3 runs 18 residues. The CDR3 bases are TGTGCCAGCAGTGAATCTGGAGGACGCCCATCTGAGGGCAATGAGCAGTTCTTC. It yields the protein CASSESGGRPSEGNEQFF.

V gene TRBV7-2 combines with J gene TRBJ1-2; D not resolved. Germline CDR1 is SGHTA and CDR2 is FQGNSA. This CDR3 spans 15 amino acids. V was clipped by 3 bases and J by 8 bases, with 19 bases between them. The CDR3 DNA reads TGTGCCAGCAGCTTTACCTCCAGCCTCCATGTGGGCTACACCTTC. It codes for CASSFTSSLHVGYTF.

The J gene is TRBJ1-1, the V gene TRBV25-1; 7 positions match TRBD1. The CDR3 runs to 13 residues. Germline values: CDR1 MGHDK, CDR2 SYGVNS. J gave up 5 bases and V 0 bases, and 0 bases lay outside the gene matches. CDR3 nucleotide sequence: TGTGCCAGCAGTGAATACAGGGGGACTGAAGCTTTCTTT. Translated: CASSEYRGTEAFF.

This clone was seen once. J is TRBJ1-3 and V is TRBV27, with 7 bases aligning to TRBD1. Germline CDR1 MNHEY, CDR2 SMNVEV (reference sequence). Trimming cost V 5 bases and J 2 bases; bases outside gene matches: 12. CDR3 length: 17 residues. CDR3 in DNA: TGTGCCAGCAGTCCCCTCGTACGAACAGGGGCTGGAAACACCATATATTTT. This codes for CASSPLVRTGAGNTIYF.

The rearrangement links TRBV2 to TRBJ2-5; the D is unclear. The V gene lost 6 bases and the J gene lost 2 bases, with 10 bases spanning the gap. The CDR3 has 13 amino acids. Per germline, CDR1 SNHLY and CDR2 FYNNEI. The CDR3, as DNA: TGTGCCAGCAGAGAAAACGTTCAAGAGACCCAGTACTTC. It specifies CASRENVQETQYF.

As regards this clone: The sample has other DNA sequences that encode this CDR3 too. The CDR3 DNA is TGTGCCAGTAGTCCCAGACAGGGTTCCTACGAGCAGTACTTC. It codes for CASSPRQGSYEQYF. The genes are TRBV19 and TRBJ2-7; 7 nucleotides align to TRBD1. CDR1 is LNHDA and CDR2 is SQIVND in the germline V gene (reference sequence). This CDR3 contains 14 residues. V lost 5 bases to trimming and J lost 1 base; unmatched junction nucleotides: 5.

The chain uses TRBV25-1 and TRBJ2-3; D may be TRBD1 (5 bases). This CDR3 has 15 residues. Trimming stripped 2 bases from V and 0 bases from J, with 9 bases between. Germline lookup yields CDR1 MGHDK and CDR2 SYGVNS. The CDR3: CASSERQFSTDTQYF. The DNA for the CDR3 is TGTGCCAGCAGTGAAAGACAGTTTAGCACAGATACGCAGTATTTT.

The CDR3 is CASSRIGGSYEQYF. In DNA, the CDR3 is TGTGCCAGCAGCCGGATAGGAGGCTCCTACGAGCAGTACTTC. The chain has TRBV7-9 and TRBJ2-7, with a tentative D call TRBD2 (5 bases). V lost 5 bases and J lost 0, with 11 bases in between. From germline, CDR1 is SEHNR and CDR2 FQNEAQ (reference sequence). This CDR3 comprises 14 residues.

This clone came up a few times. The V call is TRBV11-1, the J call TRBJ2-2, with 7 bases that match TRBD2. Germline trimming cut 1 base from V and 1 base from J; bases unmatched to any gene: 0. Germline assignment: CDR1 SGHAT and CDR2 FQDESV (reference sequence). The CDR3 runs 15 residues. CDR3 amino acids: CASSLERGNTGELFF. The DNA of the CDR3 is TGTGCCAGCAGCTTAGAGCGGGGGAACACCGGGGAGCTGTTTTTT.

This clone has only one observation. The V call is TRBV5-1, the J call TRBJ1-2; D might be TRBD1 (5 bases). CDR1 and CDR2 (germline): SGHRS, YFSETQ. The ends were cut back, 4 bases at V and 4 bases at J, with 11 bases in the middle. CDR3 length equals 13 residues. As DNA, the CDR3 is TGCGCCAGCAGCATAGATGGGGGCTATGGCTACACCTTC. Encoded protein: CASSIDGGYGYTF.

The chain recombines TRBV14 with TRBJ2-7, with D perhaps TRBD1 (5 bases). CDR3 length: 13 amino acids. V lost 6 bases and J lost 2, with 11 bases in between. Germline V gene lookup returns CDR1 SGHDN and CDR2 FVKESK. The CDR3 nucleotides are TGTGCCAGCAGTCTTCTAGGGGCCTACGAGCAGTACTTC. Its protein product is CASSLLGAYEQYF.

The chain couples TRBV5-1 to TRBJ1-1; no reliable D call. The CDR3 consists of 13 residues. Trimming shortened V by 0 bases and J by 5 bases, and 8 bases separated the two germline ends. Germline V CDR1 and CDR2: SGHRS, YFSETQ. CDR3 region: CASSLEAETEAFF. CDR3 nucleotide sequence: TGCGCCAGCAGCTTGGAGGCCGAAACTGAAGCTTTCTTT.

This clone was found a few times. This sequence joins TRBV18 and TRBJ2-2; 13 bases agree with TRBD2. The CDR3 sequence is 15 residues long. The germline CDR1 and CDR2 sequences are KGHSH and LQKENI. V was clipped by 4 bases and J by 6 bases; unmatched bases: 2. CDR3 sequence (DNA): TGTGCCAGCTCACAAGGACTAGCGGGAGCCGGGGAGCTGTTTTTT. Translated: CASSQGLAGAGELFF. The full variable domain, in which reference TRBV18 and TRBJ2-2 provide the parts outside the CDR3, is NAGVMQNPRHLVRRRGQEARLRCSPMKGHSHVYWYRQLPEEGLKFMVYLQKENIIDESGMPKERFSAEFPKEGPSILRIQQVVRGDSAAYFCASSQGLAGAGELFFGEGSRLTVL.

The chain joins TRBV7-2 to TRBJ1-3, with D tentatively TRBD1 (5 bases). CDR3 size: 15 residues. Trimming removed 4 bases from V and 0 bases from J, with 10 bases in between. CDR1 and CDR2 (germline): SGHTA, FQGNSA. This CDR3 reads CASSWGRISGNTIYF. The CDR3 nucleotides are TGTGCCAGCAGCTGGGGACGAATCTCTGGAAACACCATATATTTT.

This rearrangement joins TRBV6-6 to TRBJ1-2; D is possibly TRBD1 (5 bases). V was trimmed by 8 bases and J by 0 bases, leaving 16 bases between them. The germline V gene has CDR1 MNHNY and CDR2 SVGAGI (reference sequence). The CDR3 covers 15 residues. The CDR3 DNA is TGTGCCAGCTTCTATCGGGACCAAGCTAACTATGGCTACACCTTC. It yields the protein CASFYRDQANYGYTF.

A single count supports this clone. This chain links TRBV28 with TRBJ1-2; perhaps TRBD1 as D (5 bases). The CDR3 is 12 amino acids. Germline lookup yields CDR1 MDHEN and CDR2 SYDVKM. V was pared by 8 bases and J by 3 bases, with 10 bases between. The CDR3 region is CASLDNYYGYTF. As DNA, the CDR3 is TGTGCCAGCTTGGACAACTACTATGGCTACACCTTC.

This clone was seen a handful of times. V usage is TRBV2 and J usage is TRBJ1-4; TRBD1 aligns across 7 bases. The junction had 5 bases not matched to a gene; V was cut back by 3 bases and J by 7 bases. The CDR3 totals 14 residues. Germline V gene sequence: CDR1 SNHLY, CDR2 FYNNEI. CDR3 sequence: CASSEGQPGEKLFF. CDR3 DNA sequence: TGTGCCAGCAGTGAGGGACAGCCAGGTGAAAAACTGTTTTTT.